A selection of T cell receptor beta chains follows, all from one sample in a study of T cell repertoires in cytomegalovirus infection. TCRdb reprocessed the reads with MiXCR, giving one entry per CDR3 protein. There are 140,000 to 150,000 distinct CDR3 sequences in the sample; 25% to 35% occur only once, and 45% to 55% lies in the top ten. These TCRs' antigens remain unknown. Sequenced material: CD8+ T cells from cultured PBMCs, taken from culture after CMV antigen stimulation. These receptors were collected from a human donor in good health (CMV status not recorded). Some clones in this sample may be carry-over from other donors' samples. CDR3s leave out the opening cysteine and the closing phenylalanine or tryptophan. Each record gives: CDR3 protein, V gene, D gene. D genes are given only for firm matches.

CDR3aa: ASSSVDGEAF
v_gene: TRBV28
d_gene: -

CDR3aa: ASSQDPVTMNTEAF
v_gene: TRBV3-1
d_gene: -

CDR3aa: ASSFQRGNYEQY
v_gene: TRBV7-2
d_gene: TRBD2

CDR3aa: SVVSASGGPYEQY
v_gene: TRBV29-1
d_gene: -

CDR3aa: ASLAGSVTGEQY
v_gene: TRBV12-3/TRBV12-4
d_gene: -

CDR3aa: SQTGENTEAF
v_gene: TRBV20-1
d_gene: -

CDR3aa: ASSLTSGPHNEQF
v_gene: TRBV7-2
d_gene: TRBD2

CDR3aa: ASSQSGGYSYNEQF
v_gene: TRBV14
d_gene: TRBD2

CDR3aa: ASRPTGLDRGYT
v_gene: TRBV7-9
d_gene: -

CDR3aa: ASSFRDRGDSPLH
v_gene: TRBV5-8
d_gene: TRBD1

CDR3aa: ASSLAMPNQPQH
v_gene: TRBV7-6
d_gene: -

CDR3aa: ASSLAGGPGDTQY
v_gene: TRBV13
d_gene: TRBD2

CDR3aa: ASSPDGVSDQPQH
v_gene: TRBV11-2
d_gene: -

CDR3aa: ASRDAGPNGYT
v_gene: TRBV5-1
d_gene: -

CDR3aa: AKAAVRGDYGYT
v_gene: TRBV25-1
d_gene: -

CDR3aa: ASSQGYPSSEQF
v_gene: TRBV6-9
d_gene: -

CDR3aa: ASKLDGVENTEAF
v_gene: TRBV19
d_gene: -

CDR3aa: ASSEIGTGKTQY
v_gene: TRBV6-1
d_gene: TRBD1

CDR3aa: ASSQARGGNTEAF
v_gene: TRBV14
d_gene: -

CDR3aa: ASSLRGLAGGPADTQY
v_gene: TRBV7-2
d_gene: TRBD2

CDR3aa: ASSLGSGNGYT
v_gene: TRBV7-8
d_gene: -

CDR3aa: ASTRPGTGLGYT
v_gene: TRBV6-6
d_gene: TRBD1

CDR3aa: SAGHPNGGLF
v_gene: TRBV29-1
d_gene: -

CDR3aa: GTSIGSTGANVLT
v_gene: TRBV19
d_gene: -

CDR3aa: ASTLDSYYGYT
v_gene: TRBV19
d_gene: -

CDR3aa: ASSSRVGVVGSPLH
v_gene: TRBV7-6
d_gene: -

CDR3aa: ASSYLQETEAF
v_gene: TRBV6-1
d_gene: -

CDR3aa: ASSFGGQVNQPQH
v_gene: TRBV7-8
d_gene: TRBD1

CDR3aa: ASSSGDGFTGELF
v_gene: TRBV6-5
d_gene: -

CDR3aa: SVDGANTGELF
v_gene: TRBV29-1
d_gene: -

CDR3aa: SVEAGISGANVLT
v_gene: TRBV29-1
d_gene: -

CDR3aa: ASSTGTGVAGELF
v_gene: TRBV27
d_gene: TRBD1

CDR3aa: ASRSTGNQPQH
v_gene: TRBV12-3/TRBV12-4
d_gene: -

CDR3aa: ASSLGQGAMSLYEQY
v_gene: TRBV12-3/TRBV12-4
d_gene: TRBD1

CDR3aa: ASRGTMSGANVLT
v_gene: TRBV2
d_gene: -

CDR3aa: ASSSDREEGWDEAF
v_gene: TRBV7-8
d_gene: TRBD1